This entry lists 19 T cell receptor beta chains sequenced from one sample in a study of T cell responses to AZD1222 COVID-19 vaccine. The table came from immunoSEQ multiplex PCR; TCRdb's copy has only in-frame clones and leaves some out. Counted here are more than 100,000 clones, approximately 90% occurring once; the ten biggest clones make up more than 6%. Here the sequenced sample was peripheral blood, taken 28 days after the second AZD1222 dose. The receptors derive from an adult who received the AZD1222 COVID-19 vaccine.

V usage is TRBV18 and J usage is TRBJ2-5; 7 positions agree with TRBD2. CDR3 length: 16 amino acids. V lost 2 bases and J lost 4; bases outside the gene matches: 10. The germline gives CDR1 KGHSH, CDR2 LQKENI. The CDR3 coding sequence is TGTGCCAGCTCACCAATGTTAAGCGGGGAGGGAGAGACCCAGTACTTC. Translating gives CASSPMLSGEGETQYF. The variable domain in full, with the rest retrieved from reference TRBV18 and TRBJ2-5, is NAGVMQNPRHLVRRRGQEARLRCSPMKGHSHVYWYRQLPEEGLKFMVYLQKENIIDESGMPKERFSAEFPKEGPSILRIQQVVRGDSAAYFCASSPMLSGEGETQYFGPGTRLLVL.

CDR3 loop: CASSPEARVSDGYTF. In nucleotides, the CDR3 is TGCGCCAGCAGCCCGGAGGCCAGGGTTAGTGATGGCTACACCTTC. The V and J genes are TRBV5-1 and TRBJ1-2; D may be TRBD1 (5 bases). Germline-derived CDR1 and CDR2 are SGHRS and YFSETQ. Trimming left V 4 bases short and J 6 bases short, with 19 bases between. The CDR3 contains 15 residues.

This clone was counted between two and nine times. The gene calls are TRBV28 and TRBJ1-5; 8 bases are shared with TRBD1. Germline values: CDR1 MDHEN, CDR2 SYDVKM. This CDR3 region has 15 residues. The J segment lost 3 bases and the V segment lost 5 bases, leaving 6 bases of the junction unmatched. CDR3 bases: TGTGCCAGCAGTCCTCCGACAGGGGACAATCAGCCCCAGCATTTT. Protein: CASSPPTGDNQPQHF.

The chain links TRBV6-5 to TRBJ1-2, with a possible D match to TRBD1 (5 bases). This CDR3 contains 13 residues. CDR1 and CDR2 from the germline V gene are MNHEY and SVGAGI. V was shortened by 7 bases and J by 5 bases, with 14 bases between the two germline ends. The CDR3 nucleotides read TGTGCCAGCAATATTGGCAGGGCTTATGGCTACACCTTC. Translating it yields CASNIGRAYGYTF.

V gene TRBV7-9 combines with J gene TRBJ2-1; TRBD1 matches 10 bases. The CDR3 runs 14 residues. The ends lost 1 base at V and 15 bases at J; junction bases unmatched: 9. Germline lookup yields CDR1 SEHNR and CDR2 FQNEAQ (reference sequence). CDR3 sequence (DNA): TGTGCCAGCAGCTTAGGGTTAGGGGGACAGGGGTCGTTCTTC. Its translation is CASSLGLGGQGSFF.

The chain is built from TRBV6-5 and TRBJ2-7, with TRBD2 identical over 8 bases. The germline V gene has CDR1 MNHEY and CDR2 SVGAGI. The trim removed 4 bases at V and 3 bases at J, leaving 8 bases unmatched. CDR3 length: 15 amino acids. The CDR3, as DNA: TGTGCCAGCAGTTGGGGAAGCGGGGGCGACTACGAGCAGTACTTC. This gives the protein CASSWGSGGDYEQYF.

CDR3 bases: TGCGCCAGCAGTGGGTCCGGGGGCAGGGTAACAGATACGCAGTATTTT. The encoded protein is CASSGSGGRVTDTQYF. V gene TRBV5-1 combines with J gene TRBJ2-3; possibly TRBD1 or TRBD2 for D (6 bases each). V was clipped by 5 bases and J by 3 bases, with 19 bases between them. Germline CDR1 SGHRS, CDR2 YFSETQ. CDR3 length: 16 residues.

This clone was seen a handful of times. The chain uses TRBV2 and TRBJ2-7, with D possibly matching TRBD1 (6 bases). The CDR3 contains 14 residues. With 4 bases removed from V and 7 bases from J, the gap between germline ends came to 17 bases. Germline V gene data show CDR1 as SNHLY and CDR2 as FYNNEI. CDR3 bases: TGTGCCAGCAGTGCTGCACAGGGTCCGTGGGAGCAGTACTTC. It translates to CASSAAQGPWEQYF.

This chain connects TRBV28 to TRBJ2-7, with D tentatively TRBD2 (5 bases). Germline CDR1 reads MDHEN; CDR2 reads SYDVKM. The CDR3 is 13 amino acids. V was shortened by 7 bases and J by 5 bases, with 15 bases between the two germline ends. The CDR3 nucleotides are TGTGCCAGCACTGAGTTCTCCGGGAACGAGCAGTACTTC. It encodes CASTEFSGNEQYF.

The rearrangement joins TRBV19 to TRBJ1-5; 10 bases line up with TRBD1. With V trimmed by 8 bases and J by 5 bases, 6 bases remained unmatched. Per germline, CDR1 LNHDA and CDR2 SQIVND (reference sequence). CDR3 size: 14 residues. The CDR3 DNA sequence: TGTGCCAGTGGACAGGGGGACTTCTATCAGCCCCAGCATTTT. Protein product: CASGQGDFYQPQHF.

The V gene is TRBV6-6, the J gene TRBJ2-7; the D gene is possibly TRBD2 (7 bases). The length of the CDR3 is 13 residues. The V and J ends lost 8 bases and 4 bases respectively, with 15 bases between them. The germline CDR1 and CDR2 sequences are MNHNY and SVGAGI (reference sequence). The DNA for the CDR3 is TGTGCCAGCGCACGGGGGGCCGGATACGAGCAGTACTTC. Its translation: CASARGAGYEQYF.

This chain connects TRBV6-5 to TRBJ1-1; the D is unclear. Trimming cost V 0 bases and J 8 bases, with 13 bases left between them. Germline V gene sequence: CDR1 MNHEY, CDR2 SVGAGI. This CDR3 is 14 amino acids long. The CDR3 DNA reads TGTGCCAGCAGTTACTCGAGCTACGCCGGGGAAGCTTTCTTT. Its translation is CASSYSSYAGEAFF.

This chain uses TRBV6-2 or TRBV6-3 with TRBJ2-1, with 8 bases fitting TRBD2. The CDR3 is made up of 14 amino acids. Germline trimming cut 2 bases from V and 12 bases from J; bases unmatched to any gene: 9. Looked up from germline, CDR1 is MNHEY and CDR2 is SVGEGT. CDR3: CASSYNILAAVQFF. Written as DNA, the CDR3 is TGTGCCAGCAGTTACAATATACTAGCGGCGGTGCAGTTCTTC.

The gene calls are TRBV12-3 or TRBV12-4 and TRBJ1-2; D ambiguous. V was cut by 5 bases and J by 4 bases, with 11 bases left in between. CDR3 size: 13 residues. CDR3 DNA sequence: TGTGCCAGCAGTATCGGGGTGCGCTATGGCTACACCTTC. It yields the protein CASSIGVRYGYTF.

The rearrangement uses TRBV24-1 and TRBJ2-5; D not certain. The germline V and J ends were trimmed by 2 bases and 4 bases, with 4 bases remaining between them. The germline V gene encodes CDR1 KGHDR and CDR2 SFDVKD. This CDR3 is built from 12 residues. CDR3 DNA: TGTGCCACCAGTGATTACCGAGAGACCCAGTACTTC. Translation gives CATSDYRETQYF.

The V call is TRBV29-1, the J call TRBJ2-1, with TRBD2 as a possible D gene (5 bases). Germline CDR1 reads SQVTM; CDR2 reads ANQGSEA. The CDR3 is 10 residues long. The CDR3 sequence: CSMWRNEQFF. CDR3 in DNA: TGCAGTATGTGGAGGAATGAGCAGTTCTTC.

The chain uses TRBV2 and TRBJ1-2; TRBD1 agrees at 8 bases. Trimming removed 6 bases from V and 0 bases from J; junction bases left unmatched: 6. The CDR3 loop spans 15 amino acids. Germline V CDR1 and CDR2: SNHLY, FYNNEI. CDR3 DNA: TGTGCCAGCAGCAACGACAGGGGCCCTAACTATGGCTACACCTTC. It specifies CASSNDRGPNYGYTF.

The chain recombines TRBV14 with TRBJ2-6; 8 nucleotides align to TRBD1. The CDR3 has 19 amino acids. CDR1 is SGHDN and CDR2 is FVKESK in the germline V gene. With V trimmed by 5 bases and J by 4 bases, 16 bases remained unmatched. The CDR3 nucleotides read TGTGCCAGCAGCGACTCAGACAGGGGTCTCAGGTCCGGGGCCAACGTCCTGACTTTC. Residues: CASSDSDRGLRSGANVLTF.

The chain is built from TRBV27 and TRBJ2-7; TRBD2 agrees at 12 bases. This CDR3 comprises 16 residues. Germline V gives CDR1 MNHEY, CDR2 SMNVEV (reference sequence). Losses at the gene ends were 4 bases for V and 4 bases for J; bases not matched to a gene: 8. CDR3 amino acids: CASSSLGLAGRYEQYF. For the CDR3, the DNA is TGTGCCAGCAGTTCACTAGGACTAGCGGGAAGGTACGAGCAGTACTTC.